This TCR beta chain stems from a study of spatial heterogeneity in lung cancer. Study-level information: The study sequenced follow-up PBMC samples when they were available, at a median of roughly 22 months after resection.

There are many counts of this clonotype. Its antigen is as yet unknown. Described time point: blood at routine non-recurrence follow-up after resection. The authors sequenced whole RNA from tumor, nontumor lung or frozen PBMC without sorting. Study results and caveats: Ubiquitous expanded tumor TCRs surfaced in blood more at resection than they did at follow-up.

In TCRdb, the 5' RACE reads were re-called with MiXCR into one record per CDR3 protein. The sample carries roughly 70,000 distinct CDR3 sequences, less than 9.5% recorded once. After removal of 2 bases from V and 6 bases from J, the junction contained 3 bases not matched to a gene. CDR1 and CDR2 (germline): MDHEN, SYDVKM. The CDR3 covers 14 residues. This sequence was found in a female donor with early-stage non-small cell lung cancer. Here the sequenced sample was PBMCs, taken at follow-up. The chain uses TRBV28 and TRBJ2-2, with 7 bases that match TRBD2. The CDR3 reads CASSLAGVSGELFF. CDR3 in DNA: TGTGCCAGCAGTTTAGCGGGAGTGTCCGGGGAGCTGTTTTTT.